This TCR beta chain originates from a study of T cell responses to AZD1222 COVID-19 vaccine. Findings and limits, study-wide: Nearly half of spike-specific TCRs reportedly go after variant regions that carry no mutations. A mostly white British donor set with more females was recruited, and clonal diversity was possibly underestimated. At baseline, just six AZD1222 recipients tested seropositive.

Data came from immunoSEQ multiplex PCR; TCRdb stores just in-frame clones and leaves some out. This table holds roughly 130,000 clones, 88% found once. On this clone itself: Its antigen is not known.

The V and J ends lost 4 bases and 3 bases respectively, with 19 bases between them. Germline CDR1 is SGDLS and CDR2 is YYNGEE. This CDR3 comprises 16 residues. This sample comprised peripheral blood, obtained on day 0 of AZD1222 vaccination. The chain joins TRBV9 to TRBJ2-5, with D perhaps TRBD1 or TRBD2 (7 bases each). The clonotype comes from an adult in good health. In nucleotides, the CDR3 is TGTGCCAGCAGCCCCCAGGGGGGAGCGGGGAAAGAGACCCAGTACTTC. Protein sequence: CASSPQGGAGKETQYF.